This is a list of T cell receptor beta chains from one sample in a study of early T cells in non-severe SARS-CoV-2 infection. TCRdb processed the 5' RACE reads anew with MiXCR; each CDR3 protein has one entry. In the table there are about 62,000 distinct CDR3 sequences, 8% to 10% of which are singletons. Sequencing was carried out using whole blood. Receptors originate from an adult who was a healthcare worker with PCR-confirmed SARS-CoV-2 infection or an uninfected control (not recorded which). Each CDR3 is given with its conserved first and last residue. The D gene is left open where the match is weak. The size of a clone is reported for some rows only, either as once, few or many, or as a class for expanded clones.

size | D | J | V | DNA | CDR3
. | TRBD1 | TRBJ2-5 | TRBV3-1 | TGTGCCACCAGTACCGGGACAGGGTCAAAGACCCAGTACTTC | CATSTGTGSKTQYF
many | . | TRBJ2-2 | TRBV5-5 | TGTGCCAGCAGCTTGTTGCGGTCTCTCGGGGATTCCATCCCCGTCGCGAACACCGGGGAGCTGTTTTTT | CASSLLRSLGDSIPVANTGELFF
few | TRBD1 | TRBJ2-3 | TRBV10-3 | TGTGCCATCAGTGAGCCAGGACAGGGGAAGCGGACTCAGTATTTT | CAISEPGQGKRTQYF
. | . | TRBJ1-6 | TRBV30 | TGTGCCTCCAAACCCTATGTGGGGAACGCAAACATTTTAGTGAATTCACCCCTCCACTTT | CASKPYVGNANILVNSPLHF
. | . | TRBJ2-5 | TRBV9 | TGTGCCAGCAGCGTAGGTACTGGTCAAGAGACCCAGTACTTC | CASSVGTGQETQYF
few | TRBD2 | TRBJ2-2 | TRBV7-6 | TGTGCCAGCAGCCCAGGCGCTAGCGGGGGGTCCACCGGGGAGCTGTTTTTT | CASSPGASGGSTGELFF
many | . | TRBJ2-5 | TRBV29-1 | TGCAGCGTCCACAGAAGGCAGGGGGGAAGAGAGACCCAGTACTTC | CSVHRRQGGRETQYF
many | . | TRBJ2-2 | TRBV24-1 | TGTGCCACCAGTGACTACCGGGACTTTGACACCGGGGAGCTGTTTTTT | CATSDYRDFDTGELFF
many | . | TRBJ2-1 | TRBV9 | TGTGCCAGCAGCGCGAAGGTTTACAATGAGCAGTTCTTC | CASSAKVYNEQFF
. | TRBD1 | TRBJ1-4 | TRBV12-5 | TGTGCTAGTGGTTGGGGACAGGGGAATGAAAAACTGTTTTTT | CASGWGQGNEKLFF
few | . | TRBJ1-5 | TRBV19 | TGTGCCAGTAGTATAGATCGGAGTATTAATCAGCCCCAGCATTTT | CASSIDRSINQPQHF
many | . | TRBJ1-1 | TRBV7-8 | TGTGCCAGCAGCTCCCACCCGGCAAACACTGAAGCTTTCTTT | CASSSHPANTEAFF
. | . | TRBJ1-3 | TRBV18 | TGTGCCAGCTCACCACGCGGGCCGGGGGGCTCGGGAAACACCATATATTTT | CASSPRGPGGSGNTIYF
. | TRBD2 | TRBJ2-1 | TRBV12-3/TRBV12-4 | TGTGCCAGCAGTTTATTCCCTAGCGGGGGCTCCTACAATGAGCAGTTCTTC | CASSLFPSGGSYNEQFF
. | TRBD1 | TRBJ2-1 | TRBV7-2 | TGTGCCAGCAGCTCTCAGACCATACAGGGGCATGAGCAGTTCTTC | CASSSQTIQGHEQFF
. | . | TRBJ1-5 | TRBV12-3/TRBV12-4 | TGTGCCAGCAGTTTCGAACCCAGGCAGCCCCAGCATTTT | CASSFEPRQPQHF
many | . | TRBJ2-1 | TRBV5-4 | TGTGCCAGCAGCTTATTGGGCCAGTACAATGAGCAGTTCTTC | CASSLLGQYNEQFF
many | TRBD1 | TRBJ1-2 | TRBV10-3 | TGTGCCATCAGTACCGGGACAGGAACGACCTATGGCTACACCTTC | CAISTGTGTTYGYTF
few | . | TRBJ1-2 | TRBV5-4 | TGTGCCAGCAGCTTGGGGGGCGATGGCTACACCTTC | CASSLGGDGYTF
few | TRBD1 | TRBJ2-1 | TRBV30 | TGTGCCTGGGAAAAACAGGGGAATGAGCAGTTCTTC | CAWEKQGNEQFF
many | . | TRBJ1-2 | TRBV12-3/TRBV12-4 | TGTGCCAGCAGTACAGGGTACGGCTACACCTTC | CASSTGYGYTF
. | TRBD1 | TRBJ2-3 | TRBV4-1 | TGCGCCAGCAGCCAAGATCGACGGACAGGCCGCACAGATACGCAGTATTTT | CASSQDRRTGRTDTQYF
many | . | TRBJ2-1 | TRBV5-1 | TGCGCCAGCACTAGCGCGGCCACCCATGAGCAGTTCTTC | CASTSAATHEQFF
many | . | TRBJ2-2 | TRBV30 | TGTGCCTGGAACGGGCAGGATATGAACACCGGGGAGCTGTTTTTT | CAWNGQDMNTGELFF
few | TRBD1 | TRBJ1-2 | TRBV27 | TGTGCCAGCAGAAGGGGGCCCTCCAACTATGGCTACACCTTC | CASRRGPSNYGYTF
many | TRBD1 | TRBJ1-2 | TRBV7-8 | TGTGCCAGCAGCTTAGGACAGGGAGCTAACTATGGCTACACCTTC | CASSLGQGANYGYTF
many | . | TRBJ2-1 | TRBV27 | TGTGCCAGCAGTTTAGAGACCCCAGGGGATGAGCAGTTCTTC | CASSLETPGDEQFF
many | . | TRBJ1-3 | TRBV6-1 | TGTGCCAGCACCAGCACAATACTCTCTGGAAACACCATATATTTT | CASTSTILSGNTIYF
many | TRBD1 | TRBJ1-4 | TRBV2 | TGTGCCAGCAGTAAGGACAGGGGGTCTGAAAAACTGTTTTTT | CASSKDRGSEKLFF
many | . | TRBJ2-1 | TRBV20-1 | TGCAGTGCTAGGGAGACCACATGGTATAGCTCCTACAATGAGCAGTTCTTC | CSARETTWYSSYNEQFF
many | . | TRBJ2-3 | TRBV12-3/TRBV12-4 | TGTGCCAGCAGTCCACGGAGAACAGGGCGCACAGATACGCAGTATTTT | CASSPRRTGRTDTQYF
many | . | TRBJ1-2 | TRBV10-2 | TGCGCCAGCAGGGGGGACCAGGAGACTAACTATGGCTACACCTTC | CASRGDQETNYGYTF
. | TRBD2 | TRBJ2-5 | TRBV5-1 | TGCGCCAGCAGCTTGGCCCTAGCGGGTCTGTTCCAAGAGACCCAGTACTTC | CASSLALAGLFQETQYF
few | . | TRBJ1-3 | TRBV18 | TGTGCCAGCTCACCACGCGACAGACCAAACACCATATATTTT | CASSPRDRPNTIYF
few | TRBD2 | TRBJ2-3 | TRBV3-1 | TGTGCCAGCAGCCAAGTTCCGGGGGGTAGCACAGATACGCAGTATTTT | CASSQVPGGSTDTQYF
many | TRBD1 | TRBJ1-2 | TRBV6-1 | TGTGCCAGCAGAGGGACAGCCCGTAACTATGGCTACACCTTC | CASRGTARNYGYTF